Listed here are 9 T cell receptor beta chains from one sample, sequenced in a study of T cells after yellow fever vaccination (dated by TCRdb to the late 2010s). The sample's treatment or condition, from its label and the paper: live attenuated yellow fever vaccine strain. Preparation of the library involved 5' RACE. These reads were obtained on an Illumina HiSeq 2500. TCRdb ran its own pipeline on the public reads, namely fastp trimming at Q25 and MiXCR clone calling, and kept in-frame beta chains. Each record represents a unique CDR3 protein, reported with the most common genes and DNA among its rows. The sample contains about 320,000 distinct CDR3 sequences, around 6.8% of them found a single time. Jointly, the top ten make up 18% of the sample. The sample here was PBMCs, taken about 41 days after the first yellow fever vaccination. The receptor set was obtained from a young man who received the YFV17D yellow fever vaccine.

V gene TRBV7-2 combines with J gene TRBJ1-3; D is ambiguous. The V and J ends lost 6 bases and 0 bases respectively, with 9 bases between them. This CDR3 is 14 amino acids long. Germline CDR1 reads SGHTA; CDR2 reads FQGNSA. The DNA of the CDR3 is TGTGCCAGCAGTTTCGCAGGCTCTGGAAACACCATATATTTT. Translated: CASSFAGSGNTIYF.

The sample holds many counts of this clonotype. The J gene is TRBJ1-1, the V gene TRBV10-3; D perhaps matches TRBD1 (5 bases). Germline values: CDR1 ENHRY, CDR2 SYGVKD. This CDR3 comprises 13 residues. Trimming cost V 6 bases and J 1 base, with 9 bases left between them. In nucleotides, the CDR3 is TGTGCCATCAGGGGGACGGCGAACACTGAAGCTTTCTTT. Protein product: CAIRGTANTEAFF.

The chain carries TRBV2 and TRBJ2-7; 7 nucleotides agree with TRBD2. J lost 9 bases, V lost 3 bases, and 8 bases had no gene match. This CDR3 is built from 13 residues. Germline values: CDR1 SNHLY, CDR2 FYNNEI. DNA for the CDR3: TGTGCCAGCAGTGACTGGACTAGTCGGGTGCAGTACTTC. Translation gives CASSDWTSRVQYF.

The rearrangement links TRBV9 to TRBJ2-1, with 9 bases that match TRBD2. V lost 4 bases, J lost 7 bases, and 6 bases stayed unmatched. Germline V gene lookup returns CDR1 SGDLS and CDR2 YYNGEE. CDR3 size: 14 residues. This chain's CDR3 is CASSPLAGLNEQFF. For the CDR3, the DNA is TGTGCCAGCAGCCCTCTAGCGGGGTTGAATGAGCAGTTCTTC.

This chain links TRBV20-1 with TRBJ1-6, with a possible D match to TRBD1 (5 bases). CDR1 and CDR2 (germline): DFQATT, SNEGSKA (reference sequence). Deletions cut 0 bases from V and 8 bases from J, with 11 bases between. This CDR3 region has 14 residues. The DNA of the CDR3 is TGCAGTGCTAGAGATCGCATAGGGGATTCACCCCTCCACTTT. Translating it yields CSARDRIGDSPLHF.

This clonotype was picked up a small number of times. CDR3 residues: CASSQVGGGLYNEQFF. CDR3 DNA: TGTGCCAGCAGCCAAGTCGGCGGGGGGCTCTACAATGAGCAGTTCTTC. The chain carries TRBV14 and TRBJ2-1; TRBD2 matches 8 bases. Looked up from germline, CDR1 is SGHDN and CDR2 is FVKESK. With V trimmed by 1 base and J by 3 bases, 5 bases remained unmatched. This CDR3 contains 16 residues. The complete variable domain, with remaining parts taken from reference TRBV14 and TRBJ2-1, reads EAGVTQFPSHSVIEKGQTVTLRCDPISGHDNLYWYRRVMGKEIKFLLHFVKESKQDESGMPNNRFLAERTGGTYSTLKVQPAELEDSGVYFCASSQVGGGLYNEQFFGPGTRLTVL.

CDR3 region: CASSPNGAVASDTQYF. As DNA, the CDR3 is TGTGCCAGCAGCCCCAACGGGGCCGTTGCTTCAGATACGCAGTATTTT. The chain is built from TRBV7-2 and TRBJ2-3, with D perhaps given as TRBD1 or TRBD2 (5 bases each). CDR1 is SGHTA, CDR2 FQGNSA, per germline. The V and J ends lost 5 bases and 4 bases respectively, with 19 bases between them. The CDR3 loop spans 16 amino acids.

This clonotype was observed many times. The V call is TRBV20-1, the J call TRBJ2-7; weak D call: TRBD2 (5 bases). This CDR3 is 12 amino acids long. Germline CDR1 reads DFQATT; CDR2 reads SNEGSKA (reference sequence). The V end was cut by 3 bases, the J end by 1 base, with 7 bases between. CDR3 DNA sequence: TGCAGTGCTAGCACGGGGTCCTACGAGCAGTACTTC. Protein product: CSASTGSYEQYF.

The sample holds a few counts of this clonotype. The rearrangement links TRBV5-1 to TRBJ2-5, with TRBD1 identical over 9 bases. V shed 2 bases and J 5 bases; nucleotides not matched to a gene: 7. The germline V gene encodes CDR1 SGHRS and CDR2 YFSETQ. This CDR3 region has 15 residues. The CDR3 region is CASSFNRGRGETQYF. The CDR3 DNA is TGCGCCAGCAGCTTTAACAGGGGGCGCGGTGAGACCCAGTACTTC.